The T cell receptor beta chain described here comes from a study of T cell repertoires in cytomegalovirus infection. Study background: Shared public TCR beta signatures pointed to both CMV infection and a matching HLA type.

Germline V gene sequence: CDR1 MDHEN, CDR2 SYDVKM. This CDR3 is built from 16 residues. V dropped 5 bases and J dropped 4 bases, with 18 bases sitting between them. Findings of the study overall: Pooled public TCR beta family frequency picked out CMV carriers with the relevant HLA. There were HLA-C-restricted CMV-specific TCR beta clonotypes dominating the ex vivo response.

As concerns this clonotype: Its cognate antigen is unknown.

TCRdb reprocessed the reads with MiXCR, giving one entry per CDR3 protein. The data contain about 360,000 distinct CDR3 sequences, about a sixth of them singletons. The chain is built from TRBV28 and TRBJ1-3, with D perhaps TRBD1 (6 bases). The clonotype was recovered from a human donor in good health (CMV status not recorded). Some clones in this sample may be carry-over from other donors' samples. Sequencing input: PBMCs. The CDR3 DNA follows: TGTGCCAGCAGTCGTACCGGGACAAGTCCAGGAAACACCATATATTTT. Protein: CASSRTGTSPGNTIYF.